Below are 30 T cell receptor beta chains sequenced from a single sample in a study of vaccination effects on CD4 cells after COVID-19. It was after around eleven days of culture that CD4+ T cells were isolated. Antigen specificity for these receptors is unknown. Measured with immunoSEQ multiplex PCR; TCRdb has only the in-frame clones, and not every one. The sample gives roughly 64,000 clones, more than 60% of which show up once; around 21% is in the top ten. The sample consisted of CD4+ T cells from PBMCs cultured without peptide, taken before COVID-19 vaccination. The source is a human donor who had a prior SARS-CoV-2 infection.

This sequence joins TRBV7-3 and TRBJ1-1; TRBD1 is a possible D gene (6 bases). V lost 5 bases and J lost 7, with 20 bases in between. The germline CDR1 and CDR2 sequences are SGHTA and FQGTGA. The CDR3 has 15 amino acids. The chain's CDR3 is CASSQRGGREGEAFF. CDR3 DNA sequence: TGTGCCAGCAGCCAGAGGGGGGGGCGAGAGGGTGAAGCTTTCTTT. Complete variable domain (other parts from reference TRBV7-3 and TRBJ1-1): GAGVSQTPSNKVTEKGKYVELRCDPISGHTALYWYRQSLGQGPEFLIYFQGTGAADDSGLPNDRFFAVRPEGSVSTLKIQRTERGDSAVYLCASSQRGGREGEAFFGQGTRLTVV.

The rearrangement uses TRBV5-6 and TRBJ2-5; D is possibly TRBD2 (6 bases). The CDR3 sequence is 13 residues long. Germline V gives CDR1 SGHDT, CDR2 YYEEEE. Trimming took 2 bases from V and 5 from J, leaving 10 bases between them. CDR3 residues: CASSFIGGETQYF. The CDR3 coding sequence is TGTGCCAGCAGCTTTATCGGGGGTGAGACCCAGTACTTC.

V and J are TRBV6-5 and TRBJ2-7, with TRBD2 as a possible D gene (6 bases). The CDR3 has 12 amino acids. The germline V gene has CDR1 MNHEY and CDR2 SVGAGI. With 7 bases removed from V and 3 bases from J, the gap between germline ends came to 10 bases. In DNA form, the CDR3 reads TGTGCCAGCACCTCTAGCGTCTACGAGCAGTACTTC. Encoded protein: CASTSSVYEQYF.

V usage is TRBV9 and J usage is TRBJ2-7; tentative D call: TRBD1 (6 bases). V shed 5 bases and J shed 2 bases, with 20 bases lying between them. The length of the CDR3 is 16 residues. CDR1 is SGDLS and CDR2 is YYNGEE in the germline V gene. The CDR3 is CASSSDRGTNPYEQYF. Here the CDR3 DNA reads TGTGCCAGCAGTTCGGATAGGGGGACAAACCCCTACGAGCAGTACTTC.

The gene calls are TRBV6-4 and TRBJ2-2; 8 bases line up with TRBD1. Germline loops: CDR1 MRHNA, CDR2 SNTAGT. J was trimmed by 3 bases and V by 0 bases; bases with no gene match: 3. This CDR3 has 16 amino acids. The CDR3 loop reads CASSDSDRADTGELFF. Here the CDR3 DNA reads TGTGCCAGCAGTGACTCGGACAGGGCAGACACCGGGGAGCTGTTTTTT.

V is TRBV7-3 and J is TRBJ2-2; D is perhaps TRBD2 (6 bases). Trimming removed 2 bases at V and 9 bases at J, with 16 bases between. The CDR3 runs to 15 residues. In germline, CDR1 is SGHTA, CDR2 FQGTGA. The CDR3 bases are TGTGCCAGCAGCTTATTGGGGGGAGCATCGAGGGAGCTGTTTTTT. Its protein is CASSLLGGASRELFF.

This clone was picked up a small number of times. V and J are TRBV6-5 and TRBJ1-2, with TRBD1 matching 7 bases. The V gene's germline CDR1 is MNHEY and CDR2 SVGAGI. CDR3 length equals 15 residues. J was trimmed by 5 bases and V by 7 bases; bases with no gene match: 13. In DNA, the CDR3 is TGTGCCAGCACTATAAGGGGGCAGGCCCCTTATGGCTACACCTTC. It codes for CASTIRGQAPYGYTF.

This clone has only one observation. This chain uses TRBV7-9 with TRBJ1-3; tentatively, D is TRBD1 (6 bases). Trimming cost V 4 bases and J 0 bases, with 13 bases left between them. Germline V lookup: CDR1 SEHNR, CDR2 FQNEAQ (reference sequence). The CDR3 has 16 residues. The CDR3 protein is CASSWWTVSSGNTIYF. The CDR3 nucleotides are TGTGCCAGCAGCTGGTGGACAGTCTCCTCTGGAAACACCATATATTTT.

CDR3 amino acids: CASSPEGTSSYFQYF. CDR3 nucleotide sequence: TGTGCCAGCTCACCAGAAGGGACTAGTAGTTATTTTCAGTACTTC. J is TRBJ2-7 and V is TRBV18; 8 bases map to TRBD2. This CDR3 region has 15 residues. Germline V lookup: CDR1 KGHSH, CDR2 LQKENI. V was pared by 2 bases and J by 10 bases, with 13 bases of the junction left unmatched.

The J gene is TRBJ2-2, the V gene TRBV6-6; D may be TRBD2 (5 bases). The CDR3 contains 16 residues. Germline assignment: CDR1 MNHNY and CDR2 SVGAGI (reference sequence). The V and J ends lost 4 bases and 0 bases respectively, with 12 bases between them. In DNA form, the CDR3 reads TGTGCCAGCAGTTCCGTCCGGGGATCGAACACCGGGGAGCTGTTTTTT. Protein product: CASSSVRGSNTGELFF.

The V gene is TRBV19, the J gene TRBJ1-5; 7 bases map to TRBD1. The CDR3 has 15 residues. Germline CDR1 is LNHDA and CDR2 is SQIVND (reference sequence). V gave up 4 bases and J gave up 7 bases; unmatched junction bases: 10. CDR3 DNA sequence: TGTGCCAGTAGTAAAGGGACAGCCGGGGCCCAGCCCCAGCATTTT. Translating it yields CASSKGTAGAQPQHF. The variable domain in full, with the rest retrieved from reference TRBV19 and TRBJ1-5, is DGGITQSPKYLFRKEGQNVTLSCEQNLNHDAMYWYRQDPGQGLRLIYYSQIVNDFQKGDIAEGYSVSREKKESFPLTVTSAQKNPTAFYLCASSKGTAGAQPQHFGDGTRLSIL.

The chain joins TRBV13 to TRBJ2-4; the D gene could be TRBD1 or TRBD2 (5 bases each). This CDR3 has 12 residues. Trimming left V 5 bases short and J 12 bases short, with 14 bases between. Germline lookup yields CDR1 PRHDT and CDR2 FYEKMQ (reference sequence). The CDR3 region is CASSVDLGDQYF. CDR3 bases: TGTGCCAGCAGCGTCGATTTGGGGGATCAGTACTTC.

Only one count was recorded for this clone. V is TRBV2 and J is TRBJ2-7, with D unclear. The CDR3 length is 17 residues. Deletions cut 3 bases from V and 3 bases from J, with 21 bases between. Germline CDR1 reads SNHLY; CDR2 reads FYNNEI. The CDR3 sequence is CASSEGSPRAQIYEQYF. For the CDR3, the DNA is TGTGCCAGCAGTGAGGGGTCACCTAGAGCTCAAATCTACGAGCAGTACTTC. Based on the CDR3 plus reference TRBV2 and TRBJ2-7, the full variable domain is EPEVTQTPSHQVTQMGQEVILRCVPISNHLYFYWYRQILGQKVEFLVSFYNNEISEKSEIFDDQFSVERPDGSNFTLKIRSTKLEDSAMYFCASSEGSPRAQIYEQYFGPGTRLTVT.

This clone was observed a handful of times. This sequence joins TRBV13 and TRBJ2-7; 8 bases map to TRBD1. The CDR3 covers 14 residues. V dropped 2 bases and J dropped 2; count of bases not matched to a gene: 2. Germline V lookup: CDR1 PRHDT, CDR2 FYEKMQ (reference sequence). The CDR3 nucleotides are TGTGCCAGCAGCTTATACAGGGGGACCTACGAGCAGTACTTC. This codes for CASSLYRGTYEQYF.

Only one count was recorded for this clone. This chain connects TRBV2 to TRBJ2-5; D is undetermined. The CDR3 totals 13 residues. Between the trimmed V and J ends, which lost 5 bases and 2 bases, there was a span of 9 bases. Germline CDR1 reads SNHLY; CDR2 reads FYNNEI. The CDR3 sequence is CASSRDPQETQYF. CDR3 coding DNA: TGTGCCAGCAGTCGAGATCCTCAAGAGACCCAGTACTTC.

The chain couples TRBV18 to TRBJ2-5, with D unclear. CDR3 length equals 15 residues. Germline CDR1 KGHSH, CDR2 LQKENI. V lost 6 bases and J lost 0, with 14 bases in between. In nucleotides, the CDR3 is TGTGCCAGCTCCCTTAGGCCCAGGAACCAAGAGACCCAGTACTTC. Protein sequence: CASSLRPRNQETQYF. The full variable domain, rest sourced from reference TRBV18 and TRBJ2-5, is NAGVMQNPRHLVRRRGQEARLRCSPMKGHSHVYWYRQLPEEGLKFMVYLQKENIIDESGMPKERFSAEFPKEGPSILRIQQVVRGDSAAYFCASSLRPRNQETQYFGPGTRLLVL.

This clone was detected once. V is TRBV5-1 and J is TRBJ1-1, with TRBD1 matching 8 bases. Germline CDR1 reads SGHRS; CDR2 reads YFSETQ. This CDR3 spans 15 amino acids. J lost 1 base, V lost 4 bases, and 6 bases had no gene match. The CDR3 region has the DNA TGCGCCAGCAGCACCTCAGGGGGCTCGAACACTGAAGCTTTCTTT. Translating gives CASSTSGGSNTEAFF.

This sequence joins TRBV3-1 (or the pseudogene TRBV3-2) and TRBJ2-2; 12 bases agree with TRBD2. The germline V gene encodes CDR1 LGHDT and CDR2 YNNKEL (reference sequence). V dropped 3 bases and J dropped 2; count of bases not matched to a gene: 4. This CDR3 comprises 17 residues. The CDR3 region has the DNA TGTGCCAGCAGCCACGGACTAGCGGGACGAAACACCGGGGAGCTGTTTTTT. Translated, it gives CASSHGLAGRNTGELFF.

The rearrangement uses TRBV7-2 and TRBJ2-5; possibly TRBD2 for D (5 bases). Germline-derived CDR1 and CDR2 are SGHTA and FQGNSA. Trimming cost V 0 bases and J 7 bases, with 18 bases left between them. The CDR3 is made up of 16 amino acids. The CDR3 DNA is TGTGCCAGCAGCTTAGCGACTATTAGGACGGGTGGGACCCAGTACTTC. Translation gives CASSLATIRTGGTQYF.

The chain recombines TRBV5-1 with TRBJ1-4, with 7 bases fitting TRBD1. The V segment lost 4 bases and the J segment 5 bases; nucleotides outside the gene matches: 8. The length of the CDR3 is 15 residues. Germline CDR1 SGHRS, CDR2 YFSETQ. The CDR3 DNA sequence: TGCGCCAGCAGCCATGGGACAGCAATCAATGAAAAACTGTTTTTT. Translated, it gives CASSHGTAINEKLFF.

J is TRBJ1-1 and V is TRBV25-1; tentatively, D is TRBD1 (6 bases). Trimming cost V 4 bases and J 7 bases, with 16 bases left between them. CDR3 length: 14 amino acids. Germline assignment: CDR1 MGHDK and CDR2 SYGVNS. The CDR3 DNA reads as TGTGCCAGCAGTGGAGGAGGGGGGGGCAGTGAAGCTTTCTTT. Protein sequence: CASSGGGGGSEAFF.

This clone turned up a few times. CDR3 residues: CSVEGGRGADTQYF. The CDR3 region has the DNA TGCAGCGTTGAAGGGGGCCGAGGGGCAGATACGCAGTATTTT. The chain is built from TRBV29-1 and TRBJ2-3; D possibly uses TRBD1 or TRBD2 (5 bases each). This CDR3 is 14 amino acids long. Germline lookup yields CDR1 SQVTM and CDR2 ANQGSEA. V gave up 1 base and J gave up 4 bases, with 12 bases separating them.

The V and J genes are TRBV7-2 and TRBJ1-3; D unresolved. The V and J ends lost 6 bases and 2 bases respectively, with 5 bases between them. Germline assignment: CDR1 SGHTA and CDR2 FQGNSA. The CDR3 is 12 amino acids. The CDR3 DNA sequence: TGTGCCAGCAGTACAGCTGGAAACACCATATATTTT. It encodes CASSTAGNTIYF.

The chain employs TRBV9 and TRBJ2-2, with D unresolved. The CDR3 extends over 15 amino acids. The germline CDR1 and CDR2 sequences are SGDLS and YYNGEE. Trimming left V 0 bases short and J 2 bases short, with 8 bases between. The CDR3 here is CASSVAIVNTGELFF. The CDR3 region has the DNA TGTGCCAGCAGCGTAGCTATTGTTAACACCGGGGAGCTGTTTTTT. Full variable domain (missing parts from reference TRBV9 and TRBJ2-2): DSGVTQTPKHLITATGQRVTLRCSPRSGDLSVYWYQQSLDQGLQFLIQYYNGEERAKGNILERFSAQQFPDLHSELNLSSLELGDSALYFCASSVAIVNTGELFFGEGSRLTVL.

CDR3 DNA sequence: TGTGCCAGCAGCAAGCAACGGGGGACCAGCAACTATGGCTACACCTTC. Translated, it gives CASSKQRGTSNYGYTF. The chain employs TRBV14 and TRBJ1-2, with D possibly being TRBD1 (5 bases). Between the trimmed V and J ends, which lost 5 bases and 2 bases, there was a span of 18 bases. Germline lookup yields CDR1 SGHDN and CDR2 FVKESK. The CDR3 is 16 amino acids.

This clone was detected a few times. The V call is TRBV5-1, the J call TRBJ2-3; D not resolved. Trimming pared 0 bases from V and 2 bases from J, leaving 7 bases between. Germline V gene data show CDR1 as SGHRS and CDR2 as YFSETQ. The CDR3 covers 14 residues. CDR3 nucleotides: TGCGCCAGCAGCTTGGGTCAGGACACAGATACGCAGTATTTT. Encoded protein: CASSLGQDTDTQYF.

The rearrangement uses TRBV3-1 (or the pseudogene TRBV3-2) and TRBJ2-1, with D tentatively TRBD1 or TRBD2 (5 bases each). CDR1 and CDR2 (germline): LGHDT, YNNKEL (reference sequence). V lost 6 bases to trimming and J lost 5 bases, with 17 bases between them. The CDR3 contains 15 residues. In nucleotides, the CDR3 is TGTGCCAGCAGTCGGGGCCGGGGCGCCAACAATGAGCAGTTCTTC. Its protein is CASSRGRGANNEQFF.

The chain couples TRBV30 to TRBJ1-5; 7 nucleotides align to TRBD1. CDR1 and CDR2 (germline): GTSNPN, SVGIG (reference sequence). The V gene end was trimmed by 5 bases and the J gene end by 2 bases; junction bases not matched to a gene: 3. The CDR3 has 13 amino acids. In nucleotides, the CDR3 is TGTGCCTGGGCAGGGGGGGGCAATCAGCCCCAGCATTTT. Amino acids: CAWAGGGNQPQHF.

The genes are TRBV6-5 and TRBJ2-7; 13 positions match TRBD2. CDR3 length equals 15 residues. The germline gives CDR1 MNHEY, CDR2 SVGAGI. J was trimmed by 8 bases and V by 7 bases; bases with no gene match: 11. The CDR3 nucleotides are TGTGCCAGCACCATAGGACTAGCGGGGGCTCAGAAGCAGTACTTC. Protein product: CASTIGLAGAQKQYF.

CDR3 nucleotide sequence: TGTGCCTGGAGTGTATTTGCGGGGAATGGCTACACCTTC. Protein product: CAWSVFAGNGYTF. The chain recombines TRBV30 with TRBJ1-2; D gene unclear. Germline V gene lookup returns CDR1 GTSNPN and CDR2 SVGIG (reference sequence). This CDR3 has 13 amino acids. Trimming stripped 0 bases from V and 6 bases from J, with 11 bases between.